The source of this T cell receptor (beta chain) is a study of OX40 agonist ivuxolimab in advanced cancers. At the level of the study: Aged 23 to 79 with a mean of about 60 years, they were about 78% male.

Profiling relied on immunoSEQ multiplex PCR, and the TCRdb table lists in-frame clones only, not all of them. The repertoire consists of about 61,000 clones, with roughly 86% occurring once and the leading ten covering about 1.2%. At cycle 4 day 1, cycle 7 day 1, and baseline, blood was sampled. Germline V gene lookup returns CDR1 MNHEY and CDR2 SVGAGI. The CDR3 has 16 amino acids. With 4 bases clipped from V and 7 bases from J, the junction kept 9 bases outside the gene matches. The chain has TRBV6-5 and TRBJ2-1; 11 bases line up with TRBD1. The sequencing here drew on CD4+ or CD8+ T cells sorted from blood, taken in a trial of the OX40 agonist ivuxolimab. The clonotype originates from an adult with an advanced solid tumor such as melanoma, head and neck, liver or kidney cancer. The CDR3 DNA is TGTGCCAGCAGTTCCCCCGGACAGGGGGCTCGGAATGAGCAGTTCTTC. This translates into CASSSPGQGARNEQFF.